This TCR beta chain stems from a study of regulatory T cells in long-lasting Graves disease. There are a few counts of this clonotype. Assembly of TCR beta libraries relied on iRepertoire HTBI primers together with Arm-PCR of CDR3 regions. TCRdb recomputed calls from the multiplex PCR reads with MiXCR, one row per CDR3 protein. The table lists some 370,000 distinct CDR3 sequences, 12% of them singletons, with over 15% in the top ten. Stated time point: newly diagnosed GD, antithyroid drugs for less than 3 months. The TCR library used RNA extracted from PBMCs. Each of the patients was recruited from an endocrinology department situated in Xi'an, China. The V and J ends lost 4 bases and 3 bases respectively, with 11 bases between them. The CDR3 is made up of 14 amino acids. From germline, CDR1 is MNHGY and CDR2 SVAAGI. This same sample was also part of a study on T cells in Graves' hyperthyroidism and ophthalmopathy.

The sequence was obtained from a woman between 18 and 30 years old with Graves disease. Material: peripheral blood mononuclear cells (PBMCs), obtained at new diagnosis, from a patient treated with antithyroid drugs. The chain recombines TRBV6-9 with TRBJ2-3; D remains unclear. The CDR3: CASSSGFWTDTQYF. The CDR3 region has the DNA TGTGCCAGCAGTTCAGGTTTTTGGACAGATACGCAGTATTTT.